A selection of T cell receptor beta chains follows, all from one sample in a study of blood T cell repertoires in COVID-19. Profiled with immunoSEQ multiplex PCR; TCRdb holds only in-frame clones, not every one. The table shows approximately 310,000 clones, with over 75% occurring only once. Sequenced: PBMCs or T cells enriched from blood (not recorded which). Receptor source: a man aged 30 to 45 who had recovered from COVID-19. Each CDR3 is given with its conserved first and last residue. A D gene is named only where the DNA matches it firmly. Size is stated for part of the rows, as once, few or many counts, or as a class when the clone is expanded.

J | size | V | D | DNA | CDR3
TRBJ1-2 | NA | TRBV30 | TRBD1 | TGTGCCTGGAATACTGGAAGACAGGGGGCGCTTAAAGGTAGTGGCTACACCTTC | CAWNTGRQGALKGSGYTF
TRBJ1-2 | NA | TRBV4-2 | TRBD1 | TGTGCCAGCAGCCAAACGACAGGGGTATATCCTAACTATGGCTACACCTTC | CASSQTTGVYPNYGYTF
TRBJ1-2 | NA | TRBV19 | NA | TGTGCCAGTTCTGTTAACTATGGCTACACCTTC | CASSVNYGYTF
TRBJ1-1 | NA | TRBV7-2 | NA | TGTGCCAGCAGCTTAGGAGCCCGAGATGAAGCTTTCTTT | CASSLGARDEAFF
TRBJ2-7 | many | TRBV5-4 | TRBD1 | TGTGCCAGCAGCTACGGGGGGACAGGGATCTCCTACGAGCAGTACTTC | CASSYGGTGISYEQYF
TRBJ1-1 | NA | TRBV5-5 | TRBD1 | TGTGCCAGCAGCTCGAAGACAGGGGGGAACACTGAAGCTTTCTTT | CASSSKTGGNTEAFF
TRBJ1-5 | NA | TRBV4-3 | NA | TGCGCCAGCAGCCAAGAGTTCGGGGTCCGTCAGCCCCAGCATTTT | CASSQEFGVRQPQHF
TRBJ1-1 | once | TRBV27 | TRBD1 | TGTGCCAGCAGTTCGGGACAGGTTGTCACTGAAGCCTTCTTT | CASSSGQVVTEAFF
TRBJ1-2 | NA | TRBV9 | NA | TGTGCCAGCAACCCCGGAGGCGGGAGTTATGGCTACACCTTC | CASNPGGGSYGYTF
TRBJ2-1 | NA | TRBV24-1 | NA | TGTGCCACCAGTGGCCAGGACAATTACAATGAGCAGTTCTTC | CATSGQDNYNEQFF
TRBJ2-1 | NA | TRBV3-1/TRBV3-2 | NA | TGTGCCAGCAGCCCCCTCCGGGGGAGTTACAATGAGCAGTTCTTC | CASSPLRGSYNEQFF
TRBJ2-3 | NA | TRBV29-1 | TRBD2 | TGCAGCGTTCAAAGCGGGGTCACAGATACGCAGTATTTT | CSVQSGVTDTQYF
TRBJ2-5 | NA | TRBV24-1 | NA | TGTGCCACCAGTGCCTTAGACAGGAACCAAGAGACCCAGTACTTC | CATSALDRNQETQYF
TRBJ2-7 | NA | TRBV7-3 | TRBD2 | TGTGCCAGCAGCTTAACAAGACTAGCAGGGTCCTACGAGCAGTACTTC | CASSLTRLAGSYEQYF
TRBJ2-7 | NA | TRBV7-8 | TRBD1 | TGTGCCAGCAGCTTAGCGTCGGTTACAGGGGTCACACGCGGCGAGCAGTACTTC | CASSLASVTGVTRGEQYF
TRBJ2-3 | NA | TRBV10-3 | TRBD2 | TGTGCCACCGACGGGACTAGCGGGGGGGCAGATACGCAGTATTTT | CATDGTSGGADTQYF
TRBJ2-5 | NA | TRBV2 | TRBD2 | TGTGCCAGCACGCGGGGGGGCCAGGAGACCCAGTACTTC | CASTRGGQETQYF
TRBJ2-7 | NA | TRBV2 | NA | TGTGCCAGCAGTGGAGGGGGGCGACAGGGAAATTTCTACGAGCAGTACTTC | CASSGGGRQGNFYEQYF
TRBJ1-4 | NA | TRBV5-1 | NA | TGCGCCAGCAGCGCCGGAGGGGTTAATGAAAAACTGTTTTTT | CASSAGGVNEKLFF
TRBJ1-5 | NA | TRBV29-1 | NA | TGCAGCGTTGTGGGGGCCTCTAGCAATCAGCCCCAGCATTTT | CSVVGASSNQPQHF
TRBJ2-1 | NA | TRBV6-4 | TRBD2 | TGTGCCAGCAGCCAGAGTTCTAGCGGGGGGGCAGAGCAGTTCTTC | CASSQSSSGGAEQFF
TRBJ2-5 | once | TRBV5-1 | NA | TGCGCCAGCAGCTTGAACAGGGCGGACCAAGAGACCCAGTACTTC | CASSLNRADQETQYF
TRBJ1-6 | many | TRBV6-5 | NA | TGTGCCAGCAGTTACCAAGGGAGCTCCTATAATTCACCCCTCCACTTT | CASSYQGSSYNSPLHF
TRBJ1-5 | NA | TRBV12-3/TRBV12-4 | NA | TGTGCCAGCAGATATCGGACAGATCAGCCCCAGCATTTT | CASRYRTDQPQHF
TRBJ1-1 | once | TRBV18 | NA | TGTGCCAGCTCACCAGGGGCTGACACTGAAGCTTTCTTT | CASSPGADTEAFF
TRBJ2-7 | NA | TRBV6-5 | TRBD2 | TGTGCCAGCAGTTCCGGACTAGCGGGGCTCTACGAGCAGTACTTC | CASSSGLAGLYEQYF
TRBJ2-2 | NA | TRBV6-5 | NA | TGTGCCAGCAGTTACCTTGGCAGGGTGGGGACCGGGGAGCTGTTTTTT | CASSYLGRVGTGELFF
TRBJ1-2 | NA | TRBV5-1 | NA | TGCGCCAGCAGTCCATCCCAGGGAAGCTATGGCTACACCTTC | CASSPSQGSYGYTF
TRBJ1-2 | NA | TRBV5-5 | NA | TGTGCCAGCAGCTTGGTTGGCAGCGAGTATGGCTACACCTTC | CASSLVGSEYGYTF
TRBJ2-3 | NA | TRBV12-3/TRBV12-4 | NA | TGTGCCAGCAGTTTAAGGGACTCCTTACCGCAGTATTTT | CASSLRDSLPQYF
TRBJ1-5 | few | TRBV19 | TRBD1 | TGTGCCAGTAGTATTGTGCAGGGGGCTAATCAGCCCCAGCATTTT | CASSIVQGANQPQHF
TRBJ1-5 | NA | TRBV19 | TRBD1 | TGTGCCAGCTGGGACAGGGGTAGTCAGCCCCAGCATTTT | CASWDRGSQPQHF
TRBJ1-2 | NA | TRBV10-3 | NA | TGTGCCAGCTCATTGACGGGCTATGGCTACACCTTC | CASSLTGYGYTF
TRBJ1-2 | once | TRBV7-2 | NA | TGTGCCAGCAGCACATACCGGGACAAAAAATATGGCTACACCTTC | CASSTYRDKKYGYTF
TRBJ1-2 | NA | TRBV7-2 | NA | TGTGCCAGCAGCTTACTAAGCCACTATGGCTACACCTTC | CASSLLSHYGYTF
TRBJ2-1 | NA | TRBV2 | NA | TGTGCCAGCAGTGTAACCCTTCAGTACAATGAGCAGTTCTTC | CASSVTLQYNEQFF
TRBJ2-3 | NA | TRBV5-8 | TRBD2 | TGTGCCAGCAGTCAAGCGGGGGGTATGGCGACAGATACGCAGTATTTT | CASSQAGGMATDTQYF
TRBJ1-2 | NA | TRBV6-5 | TRBD1 | TGTGCCAGCAGTTACTCGGAGGGGGCCAGCTATGGCTACACCTTC | CASSYSEGASYGYTF
TRBJ2-1 | NA | TRBV9 | TRBD1 | TGTGCCAGCAGCGTAGCCCTCCGGGACAGGGGGCGGGATGAGCAGTTCTTC | CASSVALRDRGRDEQFF
TRBJ1-2 | NA | TRBV5-1 | NA | TGCGCCAGCACTCGAGAACCCGGACAGAACTATGGCTACACCTTC | CASTREPGQNYGYTF
TRBJ2-1 | NA | TRBV6-2/TRBV6-3 | TRBD1 | TGTGCCAGCAGTACCGGGACAGGGGGCGGACCCCCACTTCACAATGAGCAGTTCTTC | CASSTGTGGGPPLHNEQFF
TRBJ2-5 | NA | TRBV5-1 | NA | TGCGCCAGCAGGCTAAACCGGCAAGAGACCCAGTACTTC | CASRLNRQETQYF
TRBJ2-7 | NA | TRBV6-1 | TRBD2 | TGTGCCAGCAGTGAACTATCCTGGACTAGCAGCTACGAGCAGTACTTC | CASSELSWTSSYEQYF
TRBJ1-2 | NA | TRBV15 | TRBD1 | TGTGCCACCAGCAGAGATCTATTGGGTACAGGGGGCGCGGATGAGGATGGCTACACCTTC | CATSRDLLGTGGADEDGYTF
TRBJ2-1 | NA | TRBV9 | NA | TGTGCCAGCAGTCATACAGGGAATACTGAGCAGTTCTTC | CASSHTGNTEQFF
TRBJ2-2 | NA | TRBV6-1 | NA | TGTGCCAGCAGTGAAAAACAGAGATTTTCCACCGGGGAGCTGTTTTTT | CASSEKQRFSTGELFF
TRBJ1-2 | NA | TRBV9 | TRBD1 | TGTGCCAGCAGCCCTCAACAGGGGATTATCTATGGCTACACCTTC | CASSPQQGIIYGYTF
TRBJ1-6 | NA | TRBV27 | TRBD1 | TGTGCCAGCAGTAAAACAGGGGGACCCCTCCACTTT | CASSKTGGPLHF
TRBJ2-7 | NA | TRBV6-6 | NA | TGTGCCAGCAGCCTAGGGGTGGGGCGGACCTACGAGCAGTACTTC | CASSLGVGRTYEQYF
TRBJ2-3 | NA | TRBV5-4 | TRBD2 | TGTGCCAGCAGCTTTACGCCTAGCGGATACACAGATACGCAGTATTTT | CASSFTPSGYTDTQYF
TRBJ1-2 | NA | TRBV6-5 | NA | TGTGCCAGCAGTTATACACAGGGCCGTGGCTACACCTTC | CASSYTQGRGYTF
TRBJ2-7 | NA | TRBV29-1 | TRBD1 | TGCAGCTACCGGGACAGGGACTACGAGCAGTACTTC | CSYRDRDYEQYF
TRBJ2-1 | once | TRBV30 | NA | TGTGCCTGGAGTGTACAAGGAGACTACTACAATGAGCAGTTCTTC | CAWSVQGDYYNEQFF
TRBJ1-6 | NA | TRBV3-1/TRBV3-2 | TRBD1 | TGTGCCAGCAGCCGCGCCAGGGGGCTTAATTCACCCCTCCACTTT | CASSRARGLNSPLHF
TRBJ1-1 | NA | TRBV7-3 | NA | TGTGCCAGCAGTGCAGGGGTGAACACTGAAGCTTTCTTT | CASSAGVNTEAFF
TRBJ1-2 | NA | TRBV12-3/TRBV12-4 | NA | TGTGCCAGCAGTTTGCAGGAATTCTATGGCTACACCTTC | CASSLQEFYGYTF
TRBJ2-3 | NA | TRBV3-1/TRBV3-2 | TRBD2 | TGTGCCAGCAGTCTAGCGGGGACCTGGCGGGTTACGCAGTATTTT | CASSLAGTWRVTQYF